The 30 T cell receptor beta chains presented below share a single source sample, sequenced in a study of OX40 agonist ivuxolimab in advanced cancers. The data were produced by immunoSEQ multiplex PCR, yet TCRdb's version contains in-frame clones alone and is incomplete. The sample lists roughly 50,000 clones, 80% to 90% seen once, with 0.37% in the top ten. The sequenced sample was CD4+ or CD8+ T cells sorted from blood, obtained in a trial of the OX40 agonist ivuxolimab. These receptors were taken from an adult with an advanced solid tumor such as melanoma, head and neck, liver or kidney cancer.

The CDR3 sequence is CASSFGQGAVEAFF. As DNA, the CDR3 is TGTGCCAGCAGCTTTGGACAGGGGGCGGTTGAAGCTTTCTTT. The V gene is TRBV7-9, the J gene TRBJ1-1; 11 bases align to TRBD1. Germline V gives CDR1 SEHNR, CDR2 FQNEAQ (reference sequence). The CDR3 runs 14 residues. Unmatched junction bases numbered 4, after V lost 3 bases and J lost 7 bases.

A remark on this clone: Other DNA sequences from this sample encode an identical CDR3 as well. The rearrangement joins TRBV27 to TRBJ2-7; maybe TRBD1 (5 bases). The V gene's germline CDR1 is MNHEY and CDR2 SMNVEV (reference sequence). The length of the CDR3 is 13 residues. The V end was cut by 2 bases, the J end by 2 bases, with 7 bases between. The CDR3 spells CASSLRQTYEQYF. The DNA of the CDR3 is TGTGCCAGCAGTTTAAGACAGACCTACGAGCAGTACTTC.

DNA for the CDR3: TGTGCCAGCAGCCTGAGCTTCCAAGAGACCCAGTACTTC. Translation: CASSLSFQETQYF. This chain links TRBV11-2 with TRBJ2-5; unclear D gene. V dropped 5 bases and J dropped 1 base, with 8 bases sitting between them. Germline loops: CDR1 SGHAT, CDR2 FQNNGV. The CDR3 contains 13 residues.

CDR3 bases: TGTGCCAGCAGCTCGCGGGCTGTCACCTACGAGCAGTACTTC. Translating it yields CASSSRAVTYEQYF. The chain couples TRBV7-2 to TRBJ2-7; TRBD2 is a possible D gene (5 bases). The CDR3 is 14 residues long. Germline CDR1 is SGHTA and CDR2 is FQGNSA. Deletions cut 4 bases from V and 2 bases from J, with 12 bases between.

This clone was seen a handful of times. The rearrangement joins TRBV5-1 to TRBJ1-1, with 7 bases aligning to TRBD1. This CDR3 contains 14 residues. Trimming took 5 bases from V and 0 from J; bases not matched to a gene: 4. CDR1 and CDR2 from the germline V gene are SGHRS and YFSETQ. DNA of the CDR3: TGCGCCAGCAGTCCAGGGGGAGTGAACACTGAAGCTTTCTTT. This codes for CASSPGGVNTEAFF.

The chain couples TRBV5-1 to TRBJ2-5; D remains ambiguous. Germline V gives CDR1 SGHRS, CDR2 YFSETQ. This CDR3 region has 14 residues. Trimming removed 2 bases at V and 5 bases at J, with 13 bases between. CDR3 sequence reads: CASSLRTAYETQYF. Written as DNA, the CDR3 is TGCGCCAGCAGCTTAAGGACGGCCTACGAGACCCAGTACTTC.

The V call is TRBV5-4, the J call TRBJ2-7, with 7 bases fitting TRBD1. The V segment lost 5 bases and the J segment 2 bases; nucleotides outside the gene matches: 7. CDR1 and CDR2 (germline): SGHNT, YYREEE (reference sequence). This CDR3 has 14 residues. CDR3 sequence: CASRQTGAPYEQYF. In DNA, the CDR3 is TGTGCCAGCAGACAAACAGGGGCTCCCTACGAGCAGTACTTC.

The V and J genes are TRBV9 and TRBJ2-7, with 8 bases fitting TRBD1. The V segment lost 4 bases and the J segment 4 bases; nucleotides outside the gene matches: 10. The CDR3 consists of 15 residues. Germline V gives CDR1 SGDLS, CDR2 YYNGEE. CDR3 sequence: CASSPFGTGHYEQYF. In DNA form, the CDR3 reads TGTGCCAGCAGCCCGTTCGGGACAGGCCATTACGAGCAGTACTTC.

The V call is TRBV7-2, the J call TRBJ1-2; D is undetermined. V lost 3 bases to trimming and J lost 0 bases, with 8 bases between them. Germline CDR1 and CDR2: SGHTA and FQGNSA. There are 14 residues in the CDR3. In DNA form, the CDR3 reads TGTGCCAGCAGCTTCAACAGAGCTAACTATGGCTACACCTTC. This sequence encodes CASSFNRANYGYTF.

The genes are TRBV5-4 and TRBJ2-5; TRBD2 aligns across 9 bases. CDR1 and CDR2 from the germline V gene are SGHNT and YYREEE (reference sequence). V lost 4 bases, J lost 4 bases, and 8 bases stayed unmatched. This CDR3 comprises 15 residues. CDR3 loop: CASSVGLAVRETQYF. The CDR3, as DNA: TGTGCCAGCAGCGTGGGACTAGCTGTACGAGAGACCCAGTACTTC.

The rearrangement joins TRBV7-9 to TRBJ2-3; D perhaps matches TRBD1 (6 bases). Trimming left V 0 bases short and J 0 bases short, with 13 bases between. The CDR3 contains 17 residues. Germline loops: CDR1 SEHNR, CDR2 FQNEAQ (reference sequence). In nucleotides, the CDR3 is TGTGCCAGCAGCTTAGCTAACAGGGAGTTTAGCACAGATACGCAGTATTTT. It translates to CASSLANREFSTDTQYF.

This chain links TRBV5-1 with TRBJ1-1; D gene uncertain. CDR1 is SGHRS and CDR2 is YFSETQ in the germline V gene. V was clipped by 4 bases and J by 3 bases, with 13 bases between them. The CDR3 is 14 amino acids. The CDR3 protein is CASSPLPADTEAFF. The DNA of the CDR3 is TGCGCCAGCAGCCCACTCCCGGCAGACACTGAAGCTTTCTTT.

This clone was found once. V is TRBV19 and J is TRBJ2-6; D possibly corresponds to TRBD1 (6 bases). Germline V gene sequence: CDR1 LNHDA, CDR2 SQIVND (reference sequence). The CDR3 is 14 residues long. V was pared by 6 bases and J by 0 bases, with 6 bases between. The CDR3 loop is CASRQGSGANVLTF. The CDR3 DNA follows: TGTGCCAGTAGACAGGGCTCTGGGGCCAACGTCCTGACTTTC.

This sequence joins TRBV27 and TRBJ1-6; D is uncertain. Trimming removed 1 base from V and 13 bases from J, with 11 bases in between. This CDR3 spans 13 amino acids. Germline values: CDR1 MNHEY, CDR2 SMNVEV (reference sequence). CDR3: CASSLYGVDPLHF. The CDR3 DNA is TGTGCCAGCAGTTTATATGGGGTCGATCCCCTCCACTTT.

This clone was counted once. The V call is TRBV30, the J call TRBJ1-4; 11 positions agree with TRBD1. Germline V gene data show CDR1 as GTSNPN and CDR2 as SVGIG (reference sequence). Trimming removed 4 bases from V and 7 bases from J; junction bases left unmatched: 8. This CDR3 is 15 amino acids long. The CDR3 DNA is TGTGCCTGGACCGATGGACAGGGGGCGAGTGAAAAACTGTTTTTT. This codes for CAWTDGQGASEKLFF. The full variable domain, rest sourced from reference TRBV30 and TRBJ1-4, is SQTIHQWPATLVQPVGSPLSLECTVEGTSNPNLYWYRQAAGRGLQLLFYSVGIGQISSEVPQNLSASRPQDRQFILSSKKLLLSDSGFYLCAWTDGQGASEKLFFGSGTQLSVL.

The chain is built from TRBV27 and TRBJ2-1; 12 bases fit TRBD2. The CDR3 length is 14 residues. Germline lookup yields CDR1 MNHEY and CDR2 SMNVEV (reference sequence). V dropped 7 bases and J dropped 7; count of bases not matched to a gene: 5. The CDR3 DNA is TGTGCCAGCACCAGTCTAGCGGGAGGGAATGAGCAGTTCTTC. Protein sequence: CASTSLAGGNEQFF.

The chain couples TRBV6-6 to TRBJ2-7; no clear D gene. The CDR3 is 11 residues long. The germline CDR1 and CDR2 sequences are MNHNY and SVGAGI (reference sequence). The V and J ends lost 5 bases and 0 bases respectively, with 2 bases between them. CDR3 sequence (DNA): TGTGCCAGCAGTACCTCCTACGAGCAGTACTTC. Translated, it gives CASSTSYEQYF.

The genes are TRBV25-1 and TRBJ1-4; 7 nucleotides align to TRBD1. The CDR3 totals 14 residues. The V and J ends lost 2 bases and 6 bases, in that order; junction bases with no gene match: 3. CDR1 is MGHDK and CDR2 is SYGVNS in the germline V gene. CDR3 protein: CASSEDREHEKLFF. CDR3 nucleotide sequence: TGTGCCAGCAGTGAAGACAGGGAACATGAAAAACTGTTTTTT.

The CDR3 nucleotides are TGCGCCAGCAGCCAAAATCTCGTCCCCTCGGCTAATGAAAAACTGTTTTTT. This gives the protein CASSQNLVPSANEKLFF. The chain links TRBV4-1 to TRBJ1-4; D is unclear. The CDR3 consists of 17 residues. Germline V gives CDR1 MGHRA, CDR2 YSYEKL. V was pared by 2 bases and J by 3 bases, with 16 bases between.

DNA of the CDR3: TGCGCCAGCAGCACAGGGACATCCTACGAGCAGTACTTC. Translating it yields CASSTGTSYEQYF. The chain joins TRBV5-1 to TRBJ2-7; D may be TRBD1 (6 bases). This CDR3 comprises 13 residues. The V end lost 4 bases, the J end lost 1 base, and 9 bases lay between the germline ends. The germline V gene has CDR1 SGHRS and CDR2 YFSETQ.

The CDR3 is CASSPPGFHGNTEAFF. The CDR3 bases are TGTGCCAGCTCACCACCGGGATTTCACGGGAATACTGAAGCTTTCTTT. The chain is built from TRBV18 and TRBJ1-1; D is undetermined. The CDR3 length is 16 residues. CDR1 is KGHSH and CDR2 is LQKENI in the germline V gene. V lost 0 bases and J lost 5, with 16 bases in between. Complete variable domain (other parts from reference TRBV18 and TRBJ1-1): NAGVMQNPRHLVRRRGQEARLRCSPMKGHSHVYWYRQLPEEGLKFMVYLQKENIIDESGMPKERFSAEFPKEGPSILRIQQVVRGDSAAYFCASSPPGFHGNTEAFFGQGTRLTVV.

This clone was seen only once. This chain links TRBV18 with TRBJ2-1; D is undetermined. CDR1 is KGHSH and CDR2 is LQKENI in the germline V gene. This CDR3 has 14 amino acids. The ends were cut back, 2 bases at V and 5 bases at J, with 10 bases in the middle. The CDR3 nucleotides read TGTGCCAGCTCACCAAGGGTGGTCAACAATGAGCAGTTCTTC. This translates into CASSPRVVNNEQFF.

The CDR3 nucleotides are TGTGCCAGCTACTATCAGGGACGGATGGCCCCCTATGGCTACACCTTC. This sequence encodes CASYYQGRMAPYGYTF. This chain joins TRBV27 and TRBJ1-2, with a weak D call TRBD1 (5 bases). The CDR3 totals 16 residues. The V gene lost 8 bases and the J gene lost 4 bases, with 23 bases spanning the gap. Germline V lookup: CDR1 MNHEY, CDR2 SMNVEV (reference sequence).

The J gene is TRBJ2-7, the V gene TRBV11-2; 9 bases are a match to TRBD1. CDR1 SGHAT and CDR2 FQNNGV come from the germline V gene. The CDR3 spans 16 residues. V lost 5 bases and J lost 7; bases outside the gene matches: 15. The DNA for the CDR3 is TGTGCCAGCAGCCCCGGACAGGGGCTAGCCCAACTGGAGCAGTACTTC. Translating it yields CASSPGQGLAQLEQYF. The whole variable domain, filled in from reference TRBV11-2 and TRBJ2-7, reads EAGVAQSPRYKIIEKRQSVAFWCNPISGHATLYWYQQILGQGPKLLIQFQNNGVVDDSQLPKDRFSAERLKGVDSTLKIQPAKLEDSAVYLCASSPGQGLAQLEQYFGPGTRLTVT.

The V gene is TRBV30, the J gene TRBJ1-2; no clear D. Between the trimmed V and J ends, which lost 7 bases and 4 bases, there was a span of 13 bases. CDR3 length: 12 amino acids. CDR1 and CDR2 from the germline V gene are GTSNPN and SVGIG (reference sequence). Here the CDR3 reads CALRAVIYGYTF. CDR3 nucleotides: TGTGCCTTACGGGCCGTTATCTATGGCTACACCTTC.

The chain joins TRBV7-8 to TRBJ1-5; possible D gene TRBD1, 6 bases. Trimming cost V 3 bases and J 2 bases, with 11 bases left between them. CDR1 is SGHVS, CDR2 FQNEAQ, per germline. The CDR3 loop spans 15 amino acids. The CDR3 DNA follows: TGTGCCAGCAGCTTTGAACAGGGTGGCAATCAGCCCCAGCATTTT. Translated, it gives CASSFEQGGNQPQHF.

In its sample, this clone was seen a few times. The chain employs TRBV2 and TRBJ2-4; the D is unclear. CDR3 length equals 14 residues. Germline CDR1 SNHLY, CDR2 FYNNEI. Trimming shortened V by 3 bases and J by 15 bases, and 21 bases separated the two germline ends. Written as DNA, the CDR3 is TGTGCCAGCAGTGAGGGGTGGTCCGGTAGTCATGGGTACTTC. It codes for CASSEGWSGSHGYF. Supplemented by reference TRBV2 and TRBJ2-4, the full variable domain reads EPEVTQTPSHQVTQMGQEVILRCVPISNHLYFYWYRQILGQKVEFLVSFYNNEISEKSEIFDDQFSVERPDGSNFTLKIRSTKLEDSAMYFCASSEGWSGSHGYFGAGTRLSVL.

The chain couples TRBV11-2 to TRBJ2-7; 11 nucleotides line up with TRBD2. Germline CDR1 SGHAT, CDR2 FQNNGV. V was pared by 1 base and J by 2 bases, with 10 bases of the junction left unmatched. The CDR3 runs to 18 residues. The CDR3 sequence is CASSLVGSSGRFTYEQYF. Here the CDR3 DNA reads TGTGCCAGCAGCTTAGTTGGATCTAGCGGGAGGTTTACCTACGAGCAGTACTTC.

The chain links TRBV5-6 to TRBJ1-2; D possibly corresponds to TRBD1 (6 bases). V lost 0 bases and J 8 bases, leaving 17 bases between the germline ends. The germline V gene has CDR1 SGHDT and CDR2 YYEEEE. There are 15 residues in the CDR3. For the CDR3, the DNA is TGTGCCAGCAGCTTGGTGAGGGGGGCTCCTGTAGGCTACACCTTC. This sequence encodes CASSLVRGAPVGYTF.

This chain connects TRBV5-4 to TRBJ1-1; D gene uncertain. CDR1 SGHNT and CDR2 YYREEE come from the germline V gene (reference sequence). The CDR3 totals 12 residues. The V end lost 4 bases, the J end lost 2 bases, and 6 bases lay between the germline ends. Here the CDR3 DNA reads TGTGCCAGCAGCCGAGTTAACACTGAAGCTTTCTTT. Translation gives CASSRVNTEAFF.